The entry below gives a single TCR beta chain sequence along with its context. Its antigen is not identified. Produced via immunoSEQ multiplex PCR; TCRdb's table is partial and in-frame only. The table records around 120,000 clones, roughly 91% of them present only once. Trimming pared 6 bases from V and 4 bases from J, leaving 11 bases between. Per the germline V gene, CDR1 is SQVTM and CDR2 is ANQGSEA. This CDR3 has 12 residues. This sample is part of a study of T cell responses to AZD1222 COVID-19 vaccine. Study-wide results and limits: Donors skewed white British and female; clonal diversity was possibly underestimated. Spike-specific TCR breadth rose after two AZD1222 doses, and depth rose as well. Spike-wide coverage was observed for vaccine-associated CD4 TCRs, with dominant responses at 160-218 and 743-854.

The material was peripheral blood, obtained 28 days after the second AZD1222 dose. This chain joins TRBV29-1 and TRBJ2-3, with a tentative D call TRBD2 (6 bases). This clonotype was obtained from an adult who received the AZD1222 COVID-19 vaccine. DNA of the CDR3: TGCAGCGTGCAGACTAGTGCAGATACGCAGTATTTT. This codes for CSVQTSADTQYF.